Presented here are 16 T cell receptor beta chains from one specimen sequenced in a study of blood T cells in healthy people across ages. The second PCR ran roughly 6 to 11 cycles with a sample-barcoded 5' primer and J-beta primers. TCRdb processed the 5' RACE reads anew with MiXCR; each CDR3 protein has one entry. The table shows approximately 850,000 distinct CDR3 sequences, with roughly 50% occurring only once. Sequencing input: blood. All receptors come from a man aged 25 to 40 in good health.

The chain couples TRBV28 to TRBJ2-7; 7 bases align to TRBD2. The CDR3 has 14 amino acids. J lost 1 base, V lost 8 bases, and 8 bases had no gene match. The germline V gene has CDR1 MDHEN and CDR2 SYDVKM. CDR3 amino acids: CASSTGGGSYEQYF. The CDR3 coding sequence is TGTGCCAGCTCCACGGGGGGTGGATCCTACGAGCAGTACTTC.

V and J are TRBV20-1 and TRBJ2-4; 7 bases match TRBD2. The better agreement between TRBJ2-7 and the DNA end casts doubt on the J call. This CDR3 has 18 residues. The germline V gene encodes CDR1 DFQATT and CDR2 SNEGSKA (reference sequence). This CDR3 reads CSARPKLRAVGRFDEQYF. The DNA for the CDR3 is TGCAGTGCTAGACCTAAACTACGCGCGGTCGGGAGGTTCGACGAGCAGTACTTC.

The J gene is TRBJ2-1, the V gene TRBV7-2; 9 nucleotides line up with TRBD2. Germline CDR1 and CDR2: SGHTA and FQGNSA. The length of the CDR3 is 13 residues. V lost 4 bases to trimming and J lost 12 bases; unmatched junction nucleotides: 7. CDR3: CASSSNLAGLQFF. CDR3 in DNA: TGTGCCAGCAGCTCAAATCTAGCGGGACTGCAGTTCTTC.

This chain joins TRBV4-3 and TRBJ2-7, with 9 bases identical to TRBD1. The length of the CDR3 is 16 residues. V gave up 0 bases and J gave up 3 bases; unmatched junction bases: 6. Looked up from germline, CDR1 is LGHNA and CDR2 is YSLEER. CDR3 in amino acids: CASSQDLGTGNYEQYF. CDR3 sequence (DNA): TGCGCCAGCAGCCAAGATTTAGGGACAGGGAACTACGAGCAGTACTTC.

This clonotype has at least ten counts. The V and J genes are TRBV4-2 and TRBJ1-2; D is unresolved. Trimming left V 0 bases short and J 4 bases short, with 12 bases between. Germline V gene data show CDR1 as LGHNA and CDR2 as YNFKEQ. CDR3 length equals 15 residues. CDR3 loop: CASSQDPGLTYGYTF. CDR3 nucleotide sequence: TGTGCCAGCAGCCAAGATCCAGGTCTGACCTATGGCTACACCTTC.

This chain connects TRBV20-1 to TRBJ2-6; D is uncertain. Trimming left V 1 base short and J 0 bases short, with 7 bases between. From germline, CDR1 is DFQATT and CDR2 SNEGSKA (reference sequence). This CDR3 has 15 residues. The chain's CDR3 is CSARVANSGANVLTF. Written as DNA, the CDR3 is TGCAGTGCTAGAGTGGCGAACTCTGGGGCCAACGTCCTGACTTTC.

The V gene is TRBV25-1, the J gene TRBJ2-3; D is perhaps TRBD2 (7 bases). CDR1 MGHDK and CDR2 SYGVNS come from the germline V gene. The CDR3 loop spans 14 amino acids. V was cut by 7 bases and J by 4 bases, with 15 bases left in between. The CDR3 DNA follows: TGTGCCAGCAAGGTGGGAGGGGGTGCAGATACGCAGTATTTT. Translation: CASKVGGGADTQYF.

The chain employs TRBV27 and TRBJ2-3; TRBD2 aligns across 11 bases. After removal of 5 bases from V and 10 bases from J, the junction contained 8 bases not matched to a gene. The CDR3 sequence is 14 residues long. Looked up from germline, CDR1 is MNHEY and CDR2 is SMNVEV (reference sequence). In DNA form, the CDR3 reads TGTGCCAGCAGTATTGAGACTAGCGGGGACGCGCAGTATTTT. It encodes CASSIETSGDAQYF.

The rearrangement uses TRBV5-5 and TRBJ2-1, with 9 bases fitting TRBD2. The DNA end is a closer match to TRBJ2-7, so the J assignment may be wrong. The CDR3 is made up of 15 amino acids. Germline V gives CDR1 SGHKS, CDR2 YYEKEE (reference sequence). The CDR3 sequence is CASSLLSGSKGEQYF. In DNA, the CDR3 is TGTGCCAGCAGCTTGCTTAGCGGGAGCAAGGGCGAGCAGTACTTC.

The chain uses TRBV20-1 and TRBJ1-2; TRBD1 matches 8 bases. Germline loops: CDR1 DFQATT, CDR2 SNEGSKA (reference sequence). The CDR3 covers 12 residues. Losses at the gene ends were 5 bases for V and 7 bases for J; bases not matched to a gene: 6. CDR3 protein: CSAAWTGCGYTF. The CDR3 DNA is TGCAGTGCTGCTTGGACAGGGTGTGGCTACACCTTC.

This clonotype appeared a few times. The chain uses TRBV5-5 and TRBJ1-2; D uncertain. V was trimmed by 4 bases and J by 8 bases, leaving 21 bases between them. The CDR3 is 15 amino acids. CDR1 is SGHKS, CDR2 YYEKEE, per germline (reference sequence). The CDR3 loop is CASSQGSHTLGGYTF. The CDR3 DNA sequence: TGTGCCAGCAGCCAAGGGTCCCATACTCTGGGGGGCTACACCTTC.

This clonotype came up a few times. The chain carries TRBV6-6 and TRBJ2-4; 10 bases map to TRBD1. The J call is in doubt because the DNA end fits TRBJ2-7 better. The CDR3 is made up of 12 amino acids. CDR1 is MNHNY, CDR2 SVGAGI, per germline (reference sequence). CDR3 coding DNA: TGTGCCAGCAGCTGGGACAGGGGCGAGCAGTACTTC. As protein: CASSWDRGEQYF.

In DNA form, the CDR3 reads TGTGCCAGCAGCCGCGCCCTTTCCGTCGATACGCAGTATTTT. Translation gives CASSRALSVDTQYF. V is TRBV3-1 and J is TRBJ2-3, with unresolved D. CDR1 and CDR2 (germline): LGHDT, YNNKEL (reference sequence). This CDR3 is built from 14 residues. V was pared by 4 bases and J by 6 bases, with 14 bases between.

The chain links TRBV7-2 to TRBJ2-7, with TRBD2 identical over 7 bases. Germline values: CDR1 SGHTA, CDR2 FQGNSA. CDR3 length equals 17 residues. Trimming took 3 bases from V and 4 from J; bases not matched to a gene: 15. In DNA, the CDR3 is TGTGCCAGCAGCTTTATTCATTTTTCTAGCGGCCCTTACGAGCAGTACTTC. This translates into CASSFIHFSSGPYEQYF.

This chain joins TRBV20-1 and TRBJ2-7; D is possibly TRBD1 (5 bases). V lost 3 bases, J lost 2 bases, and 17 bases lay in between. Per germline, CDR1 DFQATT and CDR2 SNEGSKA (reference sequence). The CDR3 has 15 amino acids. The CDR3 is CSARVPPGSTYEQYF. The CDR3 bases are TGCAGTGCTAGGGTCCCGCCAGGGTCGACCTACGAGCAGTACTTC.

The chain has TRBV11-1 and TRBJ1-6; the D gene is possibly TRBD1 (5 bases). Germline CDR1 and CDR2: SGHAT and FQDESV (reference sequence). The CDR3 sequence is 14 residues long. Deletions cut 5 bases from V and 7 bases from J, with 12 bases between. CDR3 sequence (DNA): TGTGCCAGCAGCAAAAGGGGCAACAATTCACCCCTCCACTTT. Translated: CASSKRGNNSPLHF.